This T cell receptor (beta chain) was captured in a study of blood T cell repertoires in COVID-19. In the study overall: The samples span acute and convalescent COVID-19 from the United States, Italy and Spain. PBMCs, B-cell-depleted T cells, or T cells provided the cDNA or gDNA that made up the material.

This clone was counted only a few times. Donors were grouped by their self-reported clinical history. Authors' analysis steps: Amplification of reference gene primers provided the estimated nucleated cell counts. The method was immunoSEQ multiplex PCR; TCRdb's version includes in-frame clones alone and lacks a portion of them. From that table come the V and J calls and clone size; the DNA was used to work out D and trimming. The table records 100,000 to 150,000 clones, 65% to 90% of them present only once. Sequencing was performed on PBMCs or T cells enriched from blood (not recorded which). The TCR originated in a woman in her forties or fifties who had recovered from COVID-19.

CDR3 sequence: CASSPQTGALETQYF. The CDR3 DNA sequence: TGTGCCAGCAGCCCCCAGACAGGGGCCTTGGAGACCCAGTACTTC. The chain joins TRBV7-2 to TRBJ2-5, with 8 nucleotides matching TRBD1. The CDR3 extends over 15 amino acids. V gave up 5 bases and J gave up 5 bases; unmatched junction bases: 10. Germline values: CDR1 SGHTA, CDR2 FQGNSA.